Sequencing of this T cell receptor beta chain was carried out in a study of identical twins. Study conclusions and caveats: A lower insertion count was a feature of abundant cord blood beta clonotypes, with no such feature in memory repertoires.

A few counts support this clonotype. No antigen is known for it. Germline CDR1 and CDR2: SGHTA and FQGNSA. After removal of 5 bases from V and 6 bases from J, the junction contained 6 bases not matched to a gene. The CDR3 has 14 residues. TCRdb re-called the 5' RACE reads through MiXCR, storing one row per CDR3 protein. In the table there are some 570,000 distinct CDR3 sequences, under 25% of which are singletons. These data were likewise used in another study, on yellow fever vaccine responses in identical twins.

J is TRBJ1-5 and V is TRBV7-2; TRBD1 agrees at 8 bases. Material for sequencing was CD4+ T cells sorted from blood. This TCR was recovered from a woman aged 18-35 years in good health. This CDR3 is CASSQTGESQPQHF. The CDR3 coding sequence is TGTGCCAGCAGCCAGACAGGGGAGAGTCAGCCCCAGCATTTT.